Listed here are 2 T cell receptor beta chains from one sample, sequenced in a study of blood T cell repertoires in COVID-19 (dated by TCRdb to about 2020). Libraries came from the immunoSEQ multiplex PCR assay. In TCRdb, the immuneACCESS table is reduced to in-frame sequences with V and J assigned. These tables do not hold every clone; where another copy was compared, an unresolved V gene accounts for under half, and the others remain unexplained. Within this sample are 190,000 or so clones, with around nine tenths of them counted one time only. The ten largest clonotypes hold 0.88% of the sample. Sample: peripheral blood. Every receptor here comes from a woman under 30 who had recovered from COVID-19.

The CDR3 spells CASSFVTGVIREQYF. The CDR3 region has the DNA TGTGCCAGCAGCTTTGTGACAGGGGTAATCAGAGAGCAGTACTTC. This sequence joins TRBV5-6 and TRBJ2-7; TRBD1 matches 8 bases. Germline lookup yields CDR1 SGHDT and CDR2 YYEEEE. The V gene end was trimmed by 2 bases and the J gene end by 7 bases; junction bases not matched to a gene: 11. CDR3 length: 15 residues.

Details on this clone: The junction departs from germline at one end; a sequencing error may be responsible. The V gene is TRBV20-1, the J gene TRBJ2-2, with a possible D match to TRBD2 (6 bases). The CDR3 is 11 residues long. Germline loops: CDR1 DFQATT, CDR2 SNEGSKA (reference sequence). CDR3 bases: TGCAGTGCTAGGGGTCCCGGGGGGCTGTTTTTT. This sequence encodes CSARGPGGLFF.